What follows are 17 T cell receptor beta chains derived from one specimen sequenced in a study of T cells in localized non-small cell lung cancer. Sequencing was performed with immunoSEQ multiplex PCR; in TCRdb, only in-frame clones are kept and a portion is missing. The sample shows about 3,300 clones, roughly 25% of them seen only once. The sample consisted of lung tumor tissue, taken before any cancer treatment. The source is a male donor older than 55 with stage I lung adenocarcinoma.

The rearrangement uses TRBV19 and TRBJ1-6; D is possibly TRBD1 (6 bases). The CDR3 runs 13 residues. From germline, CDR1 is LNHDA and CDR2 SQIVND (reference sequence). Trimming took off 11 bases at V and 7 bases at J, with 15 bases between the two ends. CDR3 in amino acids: CACQGQGNSPLHF. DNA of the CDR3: TGTGCCTGTCAGGGGCAGGGCAATTCACCCCTCCACTTT.

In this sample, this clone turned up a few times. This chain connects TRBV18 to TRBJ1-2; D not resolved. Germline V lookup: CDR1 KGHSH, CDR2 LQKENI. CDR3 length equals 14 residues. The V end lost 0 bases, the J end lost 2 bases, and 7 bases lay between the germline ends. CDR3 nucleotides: TGTGCCAGCTCACCACCCGGCGGAAACTATGGCTACACCTTC. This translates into CASSPPGGNYGYTF.

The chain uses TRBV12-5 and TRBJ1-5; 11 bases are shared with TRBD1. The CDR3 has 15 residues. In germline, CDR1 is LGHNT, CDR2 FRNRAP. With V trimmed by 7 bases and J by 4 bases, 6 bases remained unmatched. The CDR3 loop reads CASALGTGGNQPQHF. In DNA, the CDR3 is TGTGCTAGTGCCCTAGGGACAGGGGGAAATCAGCCCCAGCATTTT.

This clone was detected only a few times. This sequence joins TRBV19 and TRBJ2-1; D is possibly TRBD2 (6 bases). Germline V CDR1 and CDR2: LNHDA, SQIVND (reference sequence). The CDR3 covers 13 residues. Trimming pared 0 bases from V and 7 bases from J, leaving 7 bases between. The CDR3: CASSIEGRNEQFF. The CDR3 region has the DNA TGTGCCAGTAGTATAGAGGGGAGGAATGAGCAGTTCTTC.

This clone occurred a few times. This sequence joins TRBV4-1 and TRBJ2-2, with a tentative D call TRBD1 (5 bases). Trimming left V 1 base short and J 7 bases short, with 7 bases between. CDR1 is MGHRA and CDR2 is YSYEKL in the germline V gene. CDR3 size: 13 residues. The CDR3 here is CASSQGTFGELFF. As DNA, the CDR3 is TGCGCCAGCAGCCAAGGGACATTCGGGGAGCTGTTTTTT.

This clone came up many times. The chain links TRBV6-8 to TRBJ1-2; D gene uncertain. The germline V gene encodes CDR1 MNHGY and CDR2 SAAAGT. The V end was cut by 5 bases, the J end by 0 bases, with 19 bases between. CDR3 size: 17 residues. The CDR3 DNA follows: TGTGCCAGCAGTCACCGGGAAGCCAGCCCTTCTAACTATGGCTACACCTTC. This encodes CASSHREASPSNYGYTF.

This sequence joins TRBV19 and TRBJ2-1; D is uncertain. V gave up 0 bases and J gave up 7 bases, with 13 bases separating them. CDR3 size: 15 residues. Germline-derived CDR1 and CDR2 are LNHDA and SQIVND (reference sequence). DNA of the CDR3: TGTGCCAGTAGTATAGAGGGAAGATCGAGGAATGAGCAGTTCTTC. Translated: CASSIEGRSRNEQFF.

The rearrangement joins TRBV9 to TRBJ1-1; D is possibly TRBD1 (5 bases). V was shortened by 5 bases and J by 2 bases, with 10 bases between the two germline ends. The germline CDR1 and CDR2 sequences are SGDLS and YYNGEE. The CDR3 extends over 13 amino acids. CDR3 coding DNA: TGTGCCAGCAGACAGGCCTACAACACTGAAGCTTTCTTT. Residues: CASRQAYNTEAFF.

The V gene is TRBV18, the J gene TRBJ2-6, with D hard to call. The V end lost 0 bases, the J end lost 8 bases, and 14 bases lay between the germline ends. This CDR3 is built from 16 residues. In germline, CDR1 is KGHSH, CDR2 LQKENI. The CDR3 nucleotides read TGTGCCAGCTCACCACCCATAGTACTTACGTCCAACGTCCTGACTTTC. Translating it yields CASSPPIVLTSNVLTF. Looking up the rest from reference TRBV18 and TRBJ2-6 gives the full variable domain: NAGVMQNPRHLVRRRGQEARLRCSPMKGHSHVYWYRQLPEEGLKFMVYLQKENIIDESGMPKERFSAEFPKEGPSILRIQQVVRGDSAAYFCASSPPIVLTSNVLTFGAGSRLTVL.

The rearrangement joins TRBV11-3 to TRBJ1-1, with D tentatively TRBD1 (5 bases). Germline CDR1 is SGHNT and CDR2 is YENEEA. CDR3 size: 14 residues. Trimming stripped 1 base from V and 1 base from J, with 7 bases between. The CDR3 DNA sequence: TGTGCCAGCAGCTTAGTGGGGGGGAACACTGAAGCTTTCTTT. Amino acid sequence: CASSLVGGNTEAFF.

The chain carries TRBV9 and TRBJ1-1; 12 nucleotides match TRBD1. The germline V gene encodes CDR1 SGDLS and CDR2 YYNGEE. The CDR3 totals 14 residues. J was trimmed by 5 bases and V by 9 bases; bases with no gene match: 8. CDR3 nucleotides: TGTGCCAAATTGGGACAGGGGGCTTGGACTGAAGCTTTCTTT. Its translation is CAKLGQGAWTEAFF.

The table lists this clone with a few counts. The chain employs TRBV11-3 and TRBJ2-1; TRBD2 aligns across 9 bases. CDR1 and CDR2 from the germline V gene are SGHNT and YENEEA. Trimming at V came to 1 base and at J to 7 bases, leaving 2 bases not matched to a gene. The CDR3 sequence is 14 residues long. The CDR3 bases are TGTGCCAGCAGCTTAGTAGCGGGGGTAAATGAGCAGTTCTTC. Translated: CASSLVAGVNEQFF. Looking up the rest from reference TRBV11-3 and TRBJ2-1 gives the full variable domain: EAGVVQSPRYKIIEKKQPVAFWCNPISGHNTLYWYLQNLGQGPELLIRYENEEAVDDSQLPKDRFSAERLKGVDSTLKIQPAELGDSAVYLCASSLVAGVNEQFFGPGTRLTVL.

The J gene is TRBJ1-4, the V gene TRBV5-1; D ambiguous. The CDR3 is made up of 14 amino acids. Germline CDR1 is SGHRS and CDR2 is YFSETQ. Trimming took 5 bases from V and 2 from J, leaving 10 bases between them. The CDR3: CASREIETNEKLFF. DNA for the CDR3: TGCGCCAGCAGGGAGATAGAGACTAATGAAAAACTGTTTTTT. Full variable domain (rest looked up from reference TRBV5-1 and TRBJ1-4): KAGVTQTPRYLIKTRGQQVTLSCSPISGHRSVSWYQQTPGQGLQFLFEYFSETQRNKGNFPGRFSGRQFSNSRSEMNVSTLELGDSALYLCASREIETNEKLFFGSGTQLSVL.

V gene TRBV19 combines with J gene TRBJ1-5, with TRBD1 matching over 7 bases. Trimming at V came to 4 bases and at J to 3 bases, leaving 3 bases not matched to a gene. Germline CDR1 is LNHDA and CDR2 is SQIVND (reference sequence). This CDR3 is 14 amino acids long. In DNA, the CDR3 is TGTGCCAGTAGTAAGACAGGGTTCAATCAGCCCCAGCATTTT. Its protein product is CASSKTGFNQPQHF.

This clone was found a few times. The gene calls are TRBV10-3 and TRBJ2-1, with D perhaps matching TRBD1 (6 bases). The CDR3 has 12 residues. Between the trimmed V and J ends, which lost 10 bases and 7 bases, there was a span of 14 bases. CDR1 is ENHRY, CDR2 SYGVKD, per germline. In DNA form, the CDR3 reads TGTGCCACGAACACTAGGGGGAATGAGCAGTTCTTC. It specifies CATNTRGNEQFF.

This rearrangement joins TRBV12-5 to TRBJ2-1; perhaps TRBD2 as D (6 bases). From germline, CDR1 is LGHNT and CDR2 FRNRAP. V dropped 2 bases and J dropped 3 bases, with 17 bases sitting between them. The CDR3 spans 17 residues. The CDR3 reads CASGLTPGLYIYNEQFF. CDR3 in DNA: TGTGCTAGTGGTTTGACCCCGGGACTCTATATCTACAATGAGCAGTTCTTC. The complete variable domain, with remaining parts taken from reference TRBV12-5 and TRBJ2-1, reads DARVTQTPRHKVTEMGQEVTMRCQPILGHNTVFWYRQTMMQGLELLAYFRNRAPLDDSGMPKDRFSAEMPDATLATLKIQPSEPRDSAVYFCASGLTPGLYIYNEQFFGPGTRLTVL.

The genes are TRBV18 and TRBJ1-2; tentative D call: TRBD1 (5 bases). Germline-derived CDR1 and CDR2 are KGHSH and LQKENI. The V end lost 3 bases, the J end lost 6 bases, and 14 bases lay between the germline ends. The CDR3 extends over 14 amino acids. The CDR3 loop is CASSPDSSDHGYTF. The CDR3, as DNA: TGTGCCAGCTCACCCGACAGTTCGGATCATGGCTACACCTTC.